This T cell receptor beta chain is drawn from a study of T cells in Graves' hyperthyroidism and ophthalmopathy. Amplified TCR beta CDR3 regions derived from RNA transcripts. A first-round RT-PCR of the TCR CDR3 used the HTBI primer set. A single record per CDR3 protein comes from TCRdb applying MiXCR to the multiplex PCR reads. Here the sample spans about 680,000 distinct CDR3 sequences, roughly a third being singletons. General study findings and limits: In the analysis, a 13 V-J model separated ophthalmopathy from stable hyperthyroidism.

Points on this clonotype: Its antigen remains unknown.

The CDR3 extends over 13 amino acids. The V end was cut by 0 bases, the J end by 7 bases, with 7 bases between. The germline V gene has CDR1 MNHEY and CDR2 SVGAGI. Source material: blood. V usage is TRBV6-5 and J usage is TRBJ1-5; D is uncertain. This sequence originates from a middle-aged woman with Graves' hyperthyroidism. The CDR3 loop reads CASSYSEKQPQHF. DNA for the CDR3: TGTGCCAGCAGTTACTCCGAGAAACAGCCCCAGCATTTT.